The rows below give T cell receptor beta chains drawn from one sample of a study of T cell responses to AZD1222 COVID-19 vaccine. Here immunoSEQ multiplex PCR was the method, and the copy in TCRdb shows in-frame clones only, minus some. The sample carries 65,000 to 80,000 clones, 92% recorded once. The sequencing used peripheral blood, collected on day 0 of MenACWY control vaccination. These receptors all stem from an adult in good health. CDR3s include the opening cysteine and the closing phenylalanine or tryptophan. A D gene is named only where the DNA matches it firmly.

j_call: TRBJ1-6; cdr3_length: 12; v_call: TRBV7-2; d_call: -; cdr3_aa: CASSLRREALHF; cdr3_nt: TGTGCCAGCAGCTTAAGGAGGGAGGCCCTCCACTTT
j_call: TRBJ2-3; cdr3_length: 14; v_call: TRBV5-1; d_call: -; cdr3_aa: CASSFDGSTDTQYF; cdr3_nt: TGCGCCAGCAGCTTTGACGGAAGCACAGATACGCAGTATTTT
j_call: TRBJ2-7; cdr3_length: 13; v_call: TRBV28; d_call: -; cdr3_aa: CASNTIKPPEQYF; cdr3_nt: TGTGCCAGCAATACCATAAAGCCCCCAGAGCAGTACTTC
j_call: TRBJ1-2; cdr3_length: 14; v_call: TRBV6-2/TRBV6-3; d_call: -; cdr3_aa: CASSPRYPPYGYTF; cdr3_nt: TGTGCCAGCAGCCCCAGGTATCCGCCCTATGGCTACACCTTC
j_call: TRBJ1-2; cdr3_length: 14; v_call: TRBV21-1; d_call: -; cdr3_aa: CASSKVAVQEGYTF; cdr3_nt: TGTGCCAGCAGCAAAGTCGCGGTTCAGGAAGGCTACACCTTC
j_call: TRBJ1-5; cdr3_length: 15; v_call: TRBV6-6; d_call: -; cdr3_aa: CASRSTGSSNQPQHF; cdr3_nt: TGTGCCAGCAGATCGACAGGTTCAAGCAATCAGCCCCAGCATTTT
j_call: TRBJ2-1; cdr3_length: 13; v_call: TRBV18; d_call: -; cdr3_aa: CASSPSLNNEQFF; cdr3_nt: TGTGCCAGCTCACCAAGCCTCAACAATGAGCAGTTCTTC
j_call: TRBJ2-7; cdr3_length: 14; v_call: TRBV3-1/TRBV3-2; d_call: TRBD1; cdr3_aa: CASSLRDRSYEQYF; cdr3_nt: TGTGCCAGCAGCCTCCGGGACAGGTCCTACGAGCAGTACTTC
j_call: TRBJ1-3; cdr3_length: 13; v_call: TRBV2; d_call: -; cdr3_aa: CASSEAKGNTIYF; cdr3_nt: TGTGCCAGCAGTGAAGCGAAGGGAAACACCATATATTTT
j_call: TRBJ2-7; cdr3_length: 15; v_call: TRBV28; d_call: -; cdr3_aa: CASSPGGAGYYEQYF; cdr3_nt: TGTGCCAGCAGTCCAGGGGGGGCAGGATACTACGAGCAGTACTTC
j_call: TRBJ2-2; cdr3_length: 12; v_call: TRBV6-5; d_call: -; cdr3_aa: CASRRETGELFF; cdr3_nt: TGTGCCAGCAGAAGGGAGACCGGGGAGCTGTTTTTT
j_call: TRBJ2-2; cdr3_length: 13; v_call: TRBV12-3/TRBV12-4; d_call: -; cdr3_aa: CASSLGGTGELFF; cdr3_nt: TGTGCCAGCAGTTTAGGGGGCACCGGGGAGCTGTTTTTT
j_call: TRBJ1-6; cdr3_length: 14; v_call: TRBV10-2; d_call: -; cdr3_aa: CASSEFLGNSPLHF; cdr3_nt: TGCGCCAGCAGTGAGTTTCTAGGTAATTCACCCCTCCACTTT
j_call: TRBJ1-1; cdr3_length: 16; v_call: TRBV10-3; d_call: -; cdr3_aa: CAISANQLGTGTEAFF; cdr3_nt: TGTGCCATCAGTGCAAATCAATTGGGGACTGGCACTGAAGCTTTCTTT
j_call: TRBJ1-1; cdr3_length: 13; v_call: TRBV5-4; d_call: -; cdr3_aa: CASSSLGGTEAFF; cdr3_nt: TGTGCCAGCAGCTCCCTTGGGGGCACTGAAGCTTTCTTT
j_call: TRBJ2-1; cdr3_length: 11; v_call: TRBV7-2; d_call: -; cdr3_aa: CASSFYNEQFF; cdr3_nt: TGTGCCAGCAGCTTTTACAATGAGCAGTTCTTC
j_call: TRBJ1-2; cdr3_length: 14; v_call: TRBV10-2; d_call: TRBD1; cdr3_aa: CASKLDRGGPGYTF; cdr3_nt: TGCGCCAGCAAATTAGACAGGGGGGGACCCGGCTACACCTTC
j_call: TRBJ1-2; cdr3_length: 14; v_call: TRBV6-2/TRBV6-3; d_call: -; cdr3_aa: CASSYTGQIYGYTF; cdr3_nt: TGTGCCAGCAGTTACACTGGTCAGATCTATGGCTACACCTTC